The T cell receptor (beta chain) under discussion was sequenced for a study of cytomegalovirus exposure and HLA in healthy donors. Points from the study as a whole: Segments of the TCR beta V type were, in most cases, productive about 87% or about 30% of the time in an earlier analysis. A later analysis found that most CMV-associated TCR beta chains appeared HLA-restricted. Versus the approximately 720-donor mean, an Asian-associated ancestry cluster reportedly showed fewer N-insertions in a later analysis. Accounts indicate the classifier identified cytomegalovirus status with strong specificity and sensitivity.

PCR involved 60 Vbeta and 13 Jbeta primers. Sequenced by immunoSEQ multiplex PCR; TCRdb stores in-frame clones only, minus some. The sample has roughly 150,000 clones, roughly 70% seen once. Regarding this clone: What it binds is unknown.

Sequencing was done on a sample of PBMCs. This clonotype was obtained from a woman between 45 and 65 years old in good health and CMV-seropositive.

Here the CDR3 DNA reads TGTGCCAGCAGCTTGCTCTACAATGAGCAGTTCTTC. As protein: CASSLLYNEQFF. The genes are TRBV5-6 and TRBJ2-1; D remains unclear. V shed 1 base and J shed 3 bases, with 2 bases lying between them. This CDR3 is 12 amino acids long. Per the germline V gene, CDR1 is SGHDT and CDR2 is YYEEEE.